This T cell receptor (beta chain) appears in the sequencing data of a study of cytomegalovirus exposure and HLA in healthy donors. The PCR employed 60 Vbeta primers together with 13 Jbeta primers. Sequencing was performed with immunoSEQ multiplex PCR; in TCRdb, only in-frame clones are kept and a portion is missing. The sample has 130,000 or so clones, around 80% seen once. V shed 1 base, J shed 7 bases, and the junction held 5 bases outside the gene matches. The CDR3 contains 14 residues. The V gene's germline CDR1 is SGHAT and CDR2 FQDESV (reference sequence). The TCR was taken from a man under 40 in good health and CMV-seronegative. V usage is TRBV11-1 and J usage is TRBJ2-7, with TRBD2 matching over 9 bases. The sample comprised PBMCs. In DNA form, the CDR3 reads TGTGCCAGCAGCTTAGAGGAGACTAGCGGTGAGCAGTACTTC. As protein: CASSLEETSGEQYF.